Below, 12 T cell receptor beta chains from the same sample are listed, as sequenced in a study of T cells after yellow fever vaccination. TCRdb redid the calling of the 5' RACE reads with MiXCR, one entry per CDR3 protein. The sample includes about 580,000 distinct CDR3 sequences, around 17% seen only once; the top ten take around 15%. The material sequenced was PBMCs, taken about 5 days after the first yellow fever vaccination. The receptor source for this set is a man between 18 and 29 years old who received the YFV17D yellow fever vaccine.

The sample holds a few counts of this clonotype. V and J are TRBV30 and TRBJ2-7; D call uncertain. This CDR3 has 12 residues. CDR1 is GTSNPN and CDR2 is SVGIG in the germline V gene (reference sequence). Trimming took 2 bases from V and 4 from J, leaving 9 bases between them. The CDR3 is CAWSHTGYEQYF. CDR3 nucleotides: TGTGCCTGGAGTCACACGGGTTACGAGCAGTACTTC.

CDR3 in DNA: TGTGCCAGCGGAAAATGGGACAGGGAAGGCGAGCAGTACTTC. This codes for CASGKWDREGEQYF. The chain employs TRBV9 and TRBJ2-7; TRBD1 matches 9 bases. J was trimmed by 6 bases and V by 7 bases; bases with no gene match: 11. Germline V lookup: CDR1 SGDLS, CDR2 YYNGEE. This CDR3 comprises 14 residues. Complete variable domain (other parts from reference TRBV9 and TRBJ2-7): DSGVTQTPKHLITATGQRVTLRCSPRSGDLSVYWYQQSLDQGLQFLIQYYNGEERAKGNILERFSAQQFPDLHSELNLSSLELGDSALYFCASGKWDREGEQYFGPGTRLTVT.

CDR3 protein: CAISESGTGTNEKLFF. The CDR3 DNA sequence: TGTGCCATCAGTGAGTCGGGGACAGGGACTAATGAAAAACTGTTTTTT. The chain couples TRBV10-3 to TRBJ1-4, with TRBD1 matching over 9 bases. This CDR3 has 16 amino acids. Germline V gives CDR1 ENHRY, CDR2 SYGVKD. V shed 0 bases, J shed 2 bases, and the junction held 1 base outside the gene matches.

The chain couples TRBV7-9 to TRBJ2-5; 8 bases align to TRBD2. V gave up 6 bases and J gave up 1 base; unmatched junction bases: 4. Looked up from germline, CDR1 is SEHNR and CDR2 is FQNEAQ (reference sequence). This CDR3 contains 14 residues. CDR3 region: CASRESGGQETQYF. CDR3 nucleotide sequence: TGTGCCAGCAGAGAAAGCGGGGGCCAAGAGACCCAGTACTTC.

As regards this clonotype: One end of the junction does not line up with germline, which may come from a read error. This sequence joins TRBV7-2 and TRBJ2-1, with D possibly being TRBD2 (7 bases). This CDR3 has 14 residues. In germline, CDR1 is SGHTA, CDR2 FQGNSA. In nucleotides, the CDR3 is TGTGCCAGCACCTTAGCGCGGGGGCTGGTTGAGCAGTTCTTC. It codes for CASTLARGLVEQFF. Filled out from reference TRBV7-2 and TRBJ2-1, the complete variable domain reads GAGVSQSPSNKVTEKGKDVELRCDPISGHTALYWYRQSLGQGLEFLIYFQGNSAPDKSGLPSDRFSAERTGGSVSTLTIQRTQQEDSAVYLCASTLARGLVEQFFGPGTRLTVL.

J is TRBJ2-2 and V is TRBV24-1; 11 bases align to TRBD1. Germline trimming cut 4 bases from V and 4 bases from J; bases unmatched to any gene: 4. The germline CDR1 and CDR2 sequences are KGHDR and SFDVKD. This CDR3 is 16 amino acids long. For the CDR3, the DNA is TGTGCCACCAGTGACTCCGGGACAGGGGGCACCGGGGAGCTGTTTTTT. It specifies CATSDSGTGGTGELFF.

A few counts support this clonotype. The V and J genes are TRBV6-2 or TRBV6-3 and TRBJ2-1; tentatively, D is TRBD2 (6 bases). V was trimmed by 2 bases and J by 8 bases, leaving 13 bases between them. This CDR3 is built from 14 residues. Germline V gives CDR1 MNHEY, CDR2 SVGEGT. The CDR3 DNA is TGTGCCAGCAGTTACCTGGCGGGGCGGCATGAGCAGTTCTTC. Its protein is CASSYLAGRHEQFF.

This clonotype has a count of ten or more. The rearrangement uses TRBV7-2 and TRBJ1-2, with D perhaps TRBD1 (5 bases). Trimming took off 1 base at V and 5 bases at J, with 8 bases between the two ends. CDR3 length: 13 residues. Germline V gives CDR1 SGHTA, CDR2 FQGNSA. The DNA of the CDR3 is TGTGCCAGCAGCTTAGACCAGGGTTATGGCTACACCTTC. It specifies CASSLDQGYGYTF.

The J gene is TRBJ1-5, the V gene TRBV12-3 or TRBV12-4; the match to TRBD1 covers 8 bases. V lost 3 bases, J lost 7 bases, and 8 bases stayed unmatched. The CDR3 extends over 15 amino acids. CDR3 in DNA: TGTGCCAGCAGTTTGACCGCAGGGACAGGACAGCCCCAGCATTTT. It specifies CASSLTAGTGQPQHF.

This clonotype has more than one count but fewer than ten. The chain joins TRBV5-6 to TRBJ2-7; D gene uncertain. V lost 0 bases to trimming and J lost 6 bases, with 4 bases between them. Germline V gene sequence: CDR1 SGHDT, CDR2 YYEEEE. This CDR3 spans 11 amino acids. As DNA, the CDR3 is TGTGCCAGCAGCTTGGCGTCCGAGCAGTACTTC. Amino acids: CASSLASEQYF.

This chain uses TRBV4-1 with TRBJ1-5; D is uncertain. Germline-derived CDR1 and CDR2 are MGHRA and YSYEKL. This CDR3 has 15 residues. V was pared by 4 bases and J by 7 bases, with 17 bases between. The CDR3 coding sequence is TGCGCCAGCAGCCCGTTACCAGCGGGAGGGCAGCCCCAGCATTTT. It encodes CASSPLPAGGQPQHF.

The V gene is TRBV11-2, the J gene TRBJ2-6; perhaps TRBD1 as D (5 bases). V was cut by 1 base and J by 3 bases, with 7 bases left in between. This CDR3 comprises 15 residues. From germline, CDR1 is SGHAT and CDR2 FQNNGV. CDR3 sequence: CASSLAGYGANVLTF. The DNA of the CDR3 is TGTGCCAGCAGCTTAGCAGGGTATGGGGCCAACGTCCTGACTTTC.